This TCR beta chain was captured by sequencing in a study of OX40 agonist ivuxolimab in advanced cancers. Study details: A history of anti-PD-1, anti-PD-L1 or anti-CTLA-4 therapy was acceptable, and about 37% had some.

The repertoire was sequenced with immunoSEQ multiplex PCR; TCRdb's copy has only in-frame clones and lacks some. The data hold 45,000 to 55,000 clones, with approximately 84% observed a single time. Notes on this clone: The antigen is undetermined.

Study results and caveats: Expanded clones were, on average, more numerous in CD8+ T cells than in CD4+. Among expanded peripheral T cells, antigen specificity went undetermined. Clonal expansion was among the lowest in partial responders at 0.1-3.0 mg/kg, especially CD8+.

The CDR3 is 15 residues long. V was cut by 7 bases and J by 2 bases, with 18 bases left in between. The germline CDR1 and CDR2 sequences are SGHVS and FQNEAQ. This sample comprised CD4+ or CD8+ T cells sorted from blood, obtained in a trial of the OX40 agonist ivuxolimab. The chain carries TRBV7-8 and TRBJ2-7; D unclear. This TCR came from an adult with an advanced solid tumor such as melanoma, head and neck, liver or kidney cancer. CDR3 nucleotides: TGTGCCAGCAACCATAGTGGCCTAGACACCTACGAGCAGTACTTC. This encodes CASNHSGLDTYEQYF.